This T cell receptor (beta chain) was sequenced for a study of post-analysis software for immune sequencing data. Whole-study results and caveats: TRBV5-6, TRBV5-1 and TRBV20-1 were among five TRBV segments more frequent in patients than controls. The normalized Chao1 diversity of multiple sclerosis patients was significantly lower than that of controls.

Unique molecular identifiers had been added to the TCR beta cDNA libraries. Each CDR3 protein is one row after TCRdb ran MiXCR on the PCR reads. This table holds a few hundred thousand distinct CDR3 sequences, about 40% found once. Unmatched junction bases numbered 7, after V lost 3 bases and J lost 8 bases. The CDR3 is 14 residues long. Germline values: CDR1 KGHDR, CDR2 SFDVKD. On this clonotype itself: Its antigen is not identified.

The rearrangement uses TRBV24-1 and TRBJ1-2; TRBD1 matches at 8 bases. Sequencing was performed on blood. The receptor was isolated from a girl between 2 and 10 years old with multiple sclerosis. In nucleotides, the CDR3 is TGTGCCACCAGTGATCCGACAGGGGTTCGGGGCTACACCTTC. It yields the protein CATSDPTGVRGYTF.